This is a list of T cell receptor beta chains from one sample in a study of shared clonotypes between healthy human individuals. Generated by immunoSEQ multiplex PCR, the TCRdb table keeps only in-frame clones and is missing some. This sample has around 650,000 clones, with around 96% found just once. The sequencing sample was made of naive CD8+ T cells sorted from blood. These receptors were taken from a woman aged 30 to 39 in good health. CDR3s include the opening cysteine and the closing phenylalanine or tryptophan. Fields, in order: V gene, clone size, D gene, J gene, CDR3 length, CDR3 protein, CDR3 DNA. D genes are given only for firm matches. Some rows mark clone size as missing; the rest say once, few, many or name a class of expanded clone.

V gene: TRBV15
clone size: once
D gene: .
J gene: TRBJ1-2
CDR3 length: 14
CDR3 protein: CATSKPGTSGGYTF
CDR3 DNA: TGTGCCACCAGCAAACCCGGGACCTCCGGTGGCTACACCTTC

V gene: TRBV27
clone size: .
D gene: TRBD1
J gene: TRBJ2-5
CDR3 length: 15
CDR3 protein: CASSYTGQGARTQYF
CDR3 DNA: TGTGCCAGCAGCTACACCGGACAGGGGGCAAGGACCCAGTACTTC

V gene: TRBV7-9
clone size: once
D gene: .
J gene: TRBJ2-7
CDR3 length: 13
CDR3 protein: CASSSGTPYEQYF
CDR3 DNA: TGTGCCAGCAGCTCAGGGACCCCCTACGAGCAGTACTTC

V gene: TRBV7-9
clone size: .
D gene: .
J gene: TRBJ2-7
CDR3 length: 13
CDR3 protein: CASSHPGSYEQYF
CDR3 DNA: TGTGCCAGCAGCCATCCGGGAAGCTACGAGCAGTACTTC

V gene: TRBV6-5
clone size: .
D gene: .
J gene: TRBJ2-7
CDR3 length: 14
CDR3 protein: CASNLSGIAYEQYF
CDR3 DNA: TGTGCCAGCAACCTCTCAGGGATAGCCTACGAGCAGTACTTC

V gene: TRBV5-4
clone size: once
D gene: .
J gene: TRBJ1-2
CDR3 length: 16
CDR3 protein: CASSQTYSGGHYGYTF
CDR3 DNA: TGTGCCAGCAGCCAGACCTACAGCGGGGGTCACTATGGCTACACCTTC

V gene: TRBV6-1
clone size: .
D gene: TRBD1
J gene: TRBJ2-1
CDR3 length: 15
CDR3 protein: CASSPDRAAYNEQFF
CDR3 DNA: TGTGCCAGCAGCCCCGACAGGGCGGCCTACAATGAGCAGTTCTTC

V gene: TRBV27
clone size: .
D gene: TRBD1
J gene: TRBJ2-5
CDR3 length: 16
CDR3 protein: CASSLSPGTAKETQYF
CDR3 DNA: TGTGCCAGCAGTTTATCCCCTGGGACAGCAAAAGAGACCCAGTACTTC

V gene: TRBV4-2
clone size: .
D gene: TRBD1
J gene: TRBJ2-7
CDR3 length: 15
CDR3 protein: CASSQAGTGPWEQYF
CDR3 DNA: TGTGCCAGCAGCCAAGCCGGGACAGGGCCTTGGGAGCAGTACTTC

V gene: TRBV6-1
clone size: .
D gene: .
J gene: TRBJ2-1
CDR3 length: 10
CDR3 protein: CASSEVEDFF
CDR3 DNA: TGTGCCAGCAGTGAAGTAGAGGACTTCTTC

V gene: TRBV27
clone size: once
D gene: .
J gene: TRBJ2-7
CDR3 length: 15
CDR3 protein: CASSLGGATSYEQYF
CDR3 DNA: TGTGCCAGCAGCTTAGGGGGAGCGACCTCCTACGAGCAGTACTTC

V gene: TRBV10-3
clone size: .
D gene: TRBD1
J gene: TRBJ1-1
CDR3 length: 16
CDR3 protein: CAISDPLGRGSTEAFF
CDR3 DNA: TGTGCCATCAGTGACCCTCTGGGCAGGGGGAGTACTGAAGCTTTCTTT

V gene: TRBV4-1
clone size: .
D gene: TRBD2
J gene: TRBJ2-2
CDR3 length: 15
CDR3 protein: CASSLGLENTGELFF
CDR3 DNA: TGCGCCAGCAGCCTAGGACTAGAGAACACCGGGGAGCTGTTTTTT

V gene: TRBV6-5
clone size: few
D gene: .
J gene: TRBJ1-2
CDR3 length: 14
CDR3 protein: CASGPKALTYGYTF
CDR3 DNA: TGTGCCAGCGGCCCCAAAGCCCTCACCTATGGCTACACCTTC

V gene: TRBV28
clone size: once
D gene: .
J gene: TRBJ1-5
CDR3 length: 16
CDR3 protein: CASSLGFLGNNQPQHF
CDR3 DNA: TGTGCCAGCAGTTTAGGATTCCTAGGGAACAATCAGCCCCAGCATTTT

V gene: TRBV7-6
clone size: once
D gene: TRBD1
J gene: TRBJ2-7
CDR3 length: 14
CDR3 protein: CASSLGTGPYEQYF
CDR3 DNA: TGTGCCAGCAGCTTAGGGACAGGGCCCTACGAGCAGTACTTC

V gene: TRBV5-8
clone size: once
D gene: TRBD2
J gene: TRBJ2-4
CDR3 length: 15
CDR3 protein: CASSAVRELENIQYF
CDR3 DNA: TGTGCCAGCAGCGCAGTGCGGGAGTTGGAAAACATTCAGTACTTC

V gene: TRBV27
clone size: .
D gene: TRBD1
J gene: TRBJ2-7
CDR3 length: 17
CDR3 protein: CASSLTFQGQAVYEQYF
CDR3 DNA: TGTGCCAGCAGTTTAACTTTTCAGGGACAGGCCGTTTACGAGCAGTACTTC

V gene: TRBV30
clone size: .
D gene: .
J gene: TRBJ2-1
CDR3 length: 11
CDR3 protein: CAWSTASEQFF
CDR3 DNA: TGTGCCTGGAGTACGGCTTCTGAGCAGTTCTTC

V gene: TRBV28
clone size: .
D gene: .
J gene: TRBJ1-5
CDR3 length: 13
CDR3 protein: CASSPDSNQPQHF
CDR3 DNA: TGTGCCAGCAGTCCGGACAGCAATCAGCCCCAGCATTTT

V gene: TRBV7-8
clone size: .
D gene: .
J gene: TRBJ2-7
CDR3 length: 15
CDR3 protein: CASSLAGRGAYEQYF
CDR3 DNA: TGTGCCAGCAGCTTAGCTGGTAGAGGTGCCTACGAGCAGTACTTC

V gene: TRBV19
clone size: .
D gene: .
J gene: TRBJ2-2
CDR3 length: 14
CDR3 protein: CASSPGGGTGELFF
CDR3 DNA: TGTGCCAGTAGTCCTGGAGGGGGGACCGGGGAGCTGTTTTTT

V gene: TRBV15
clone size: .
D gene: .
J gene: TRBJ1-5
CDR3 length: 13
CDR3 protein: CATSTQGRQPQHF
CDR3 DNA: TGTGCCACCAGCACCCAGGGGAGGCAGCCCCAGCATTTT

V gene: TRBV30
clone size: .
D gene: TRBD1
J gene: TRBJ2-3
CDR3 length: 14
CDR3 protein: CAWTMTGVTDTQYF
CDR3 DNA: TGTGCCTGGACGATGACAGGGGTCACAGATACGCAGTATTTT

V gene: TRBV28
clone size: .
D gene: .
J gene: TRBJ1-2
CDR3 length: 13
CDR3 protein: CASSFGSGYGYTF
CDR3 DNA: TGTGCCAGCAGTTTTGGTTCAGGGTATGGCTACACCTTC

V gene: TRBV2
clone size: .
D gene: .
J gene: TRBJ2-3
CDR3 length: 12
CDR3 protein: CASSERIDTQYF
CDR3 DNA: TGTGCCAGCAGTGAGCGGATAGATACGCAGTATTTT

V gene: TRBV2
clone size: .
D gene: .
J gene: TRBJ2-1
CDR3 length: 11
CDR3 protein: CASSDSPGQFF
CDR3 DNA: TGTGCCAGCAGTGATTCGCCAGGACAGTTCTTC

V gene: TRBV9
clone size: .
D gene: TRBD1
J gene: TRBJ2-5
CDR3 length: 15
CDR3 protein: CASSATTGGRETQYF
CDR3 DNA: TGTGCCAGCAGCGCCACGACAGGGGGCCGAGAGACCCAGTACTTC

V gene: TRBV27
clone size: .
D gene: TRBD1
J gene: TRBJ2-7
CDR3 length: 15
CDR3 protein: CASSPRTGGSYEQYF
CDR3 DNA: TGTGCCAGCAGTCCCCGGACAGGGGGCTCCTACGAGCAGTACTTC

V gene: TRBV23-1
clone size: few
D gene: .
J gene: TRBJ1-5
CDR3 length: 11
CDR3 protein: CASSQCQPQHF
CDR3 DNA: TGCGCCAGCAGTCAATGTCAGCCCCAGCATTTT

V gene: TRBV10-2
clone size: .
D gene: .
J gene: TRBJ1-1
CDR3 length: 14
CDR3 protein: CASSEIGLDTEAFF
CDR3 DNA: TGCGCCAGCAGTGAAATCGGCTTGGACACTGAAGCTTTCTTT

V gene: TRBV2
clone size: .
D gene: .
J gene: TRBJ1-3
CDR3 length: 15
CDR3 protein: CASSERGGLGNTIYF
CDR3 DNA: TGTGCCAGCAGTGAACGGGGGGGATTGGGAAACACCATATATTTT

V gene: TRBV27
clone size: .
D gene: TRBD2
J gene: TRBJ2-1
CDR3 length: 16
CDR3 protein: CASSLLSGSSYNEQFF
CDR3 DNA: TGTGCCAGCAGTTTACTCAGCGGGAGCTCCTACAATGAGCAGTTCTTC

V gene: TRBV28
clone size: .
D gene: TRBD2
J gene: TRBJ2-5
CDR3 length: 15
CDR3 protein: CASSFVAGDQETQYF
CDR3 DNA: TGTGCCAGCAGTTTCGTAGCGGGAGATCAAGAGACCCAGTACTTC